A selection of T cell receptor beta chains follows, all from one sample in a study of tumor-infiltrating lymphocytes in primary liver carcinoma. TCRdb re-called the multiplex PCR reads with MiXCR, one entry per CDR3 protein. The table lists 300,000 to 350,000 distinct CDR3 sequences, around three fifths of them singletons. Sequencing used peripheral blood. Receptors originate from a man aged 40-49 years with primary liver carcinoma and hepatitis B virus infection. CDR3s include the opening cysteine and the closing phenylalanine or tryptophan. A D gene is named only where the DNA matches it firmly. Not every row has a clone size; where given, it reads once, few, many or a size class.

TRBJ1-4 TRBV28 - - CASSLPEINEKLFF TGTGCCAGCAGTTTACCAGAGATTAATGAAAAACTGTTTTTT
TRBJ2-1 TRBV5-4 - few CASSLEARAYTYNEQFF TGTGCCAGCAGCTTGGAGGCGCGGGCATACACCTACAATGAGCAGTTCTTC
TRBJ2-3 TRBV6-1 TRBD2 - CASGSAGDTQYF TGTGCCAGCGGGTCGGCGGGAGATACGCAATATTTT
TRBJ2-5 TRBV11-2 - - CASNTHPQGAYQETQYF TGTGCCAGCAACACGCACCCACAGGGAGCGTACCAAGAGACCCAGTACTTC
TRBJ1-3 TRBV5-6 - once CGSSSLSTSGNTIYF TGTGGCAGCAGTTCCCTCTCGACTTCTGGAAACACCATATATTTT
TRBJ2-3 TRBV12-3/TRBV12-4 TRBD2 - CATKRWPSGTDMQYF TGTGCCACCAAGCGGTGGCCTAGCGGCACAGATATGCAGTATTTC
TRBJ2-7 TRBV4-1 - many CASSQEGRAQYEQYF TGCGCCAGCAGCCAAGAGGGAAGGGCCCAGTACGAGCAGTACTTC
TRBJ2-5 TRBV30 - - CAFAGRDAGTQYF TGTGCCTTCGCGGGTCGGGACGCCGGGACCCAGTACTTC
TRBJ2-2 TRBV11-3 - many CASSFEDTGELFF TGTGCCAGCAGCTTCGAGGATACCGGGGAGCTGTTTTTT
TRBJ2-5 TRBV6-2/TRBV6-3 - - CAASYSRVPGETQYF TGTGCCGCCAGTTACTCGAGGGTACCCGGGGAGACCCAGTACTTC
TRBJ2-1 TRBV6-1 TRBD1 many CASSQEGQGIQQFF TGTGCCAGCAGTCAGGAAGGACAGGGGATTCAGCAGTTCTTC
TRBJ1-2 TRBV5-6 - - CASSYPLDRENYGYTF TGTGCCAGCAGCTACCCCCTAGACCGGGAGAACTATGGCTACACCTTC
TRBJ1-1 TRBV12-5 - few CASGRGKAFF TGTGCTAGTGGACGGGGGAAAGCTTTCTTT
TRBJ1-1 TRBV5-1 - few CASSWGGLGTEAFF TGCGCCAGTAGCTGGGGGGGTTTGGGCACTGAAGCTTTCTTT
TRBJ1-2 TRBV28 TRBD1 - CASRGTVYGYTF TGTGCCAGCAGGGGGACAGTCTATGGCTACACCTTC
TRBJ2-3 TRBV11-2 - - CASEGVSTDTQYF TGTGCCAGTGAGGGGGTTAGCACAGATACGCAGTATTTT
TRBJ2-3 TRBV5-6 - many CASSLGGPSTDTQYF TGTGCCAGCAGCTTGGGCGGCCCAAGCACAGATACGCAGTATTTT
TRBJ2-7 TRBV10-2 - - CASTPVEGMRFEQYF TGCGCCAGCACCCCCGTGGAGGGGATGCGATTCGAGCAGTACTTC
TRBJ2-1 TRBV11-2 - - CPSSLGRVNEQFF TGTCCCAGCAGCTTAGGGAGAGTGAATGAGCAGTTCTTC
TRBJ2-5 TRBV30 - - CAWSLGLGETQYF TGTGCCTGGAGTTTGGGGCTTGGAGAGACCCAGTACTTC
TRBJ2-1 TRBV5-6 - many CASSLLVLGYNEQFF TGTGCCAGCAGCCTACTTGTTTTGGGATACAATGAGCAGTTCTTC
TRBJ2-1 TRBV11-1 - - CASSFAGGGNGQFF TGTGCCAGCAGCTTTGCCGGGGGAGGCAATGGGCAGTTCTTC
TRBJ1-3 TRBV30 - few CAWRGGLSGNTIYF TGTGCCTGGAGGGGGGGCCTCTCTGGAAACACCATATATTTT
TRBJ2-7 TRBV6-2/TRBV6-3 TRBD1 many CASSGDFDRGLWEQYF TGTGCCAGCAGTGGCGACTTCGACAGGGGGCTGTGGGAGCAGTACTTC
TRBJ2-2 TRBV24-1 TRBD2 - CATSSGTNTGELFF TGTGCCACCAGTAGCGGGACGAACACCGGGGAGCTGTTTTTT
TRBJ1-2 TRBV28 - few CASSLPGTHGYTF TGTGCCAGCAGTTTACCGGGAACTCATGGCTACACCTTC
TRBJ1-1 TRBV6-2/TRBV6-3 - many CASSYSRGKTEAFF TGTGCCAGCAGTTACTCGAGGGGTAAAACTGAAGCTTTCTTT
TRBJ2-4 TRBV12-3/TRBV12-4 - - CVSGGRSGTKNIQYF TGTGTCAGCGGTGGGCGGTCGGGAACCAAAAACATTCAGTACTTC
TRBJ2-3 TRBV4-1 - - CASSQVPEANSPDTRYF TGCGCCAGCAGCCAGGTTCCGGAAGCTAACTCCCCAGATACGCGGTATTTT
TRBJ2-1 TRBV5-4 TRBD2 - CASRKLAVMVTEQFF TGTGCCAGCAGGAAACTAGCGGTTATGGTTACGGAGCAGTTCTTC
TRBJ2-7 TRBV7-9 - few CASSQGYDSQYF TGTGCCAGCAGCCAGGGATATGATTCTCAGTACTTC
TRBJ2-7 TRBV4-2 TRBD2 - CASNQVFGTSGTYEKYF TGTGCCAGCAACCAAGTGTTTGGGACTAGCGGGACCTACGAGAAGTACTTC
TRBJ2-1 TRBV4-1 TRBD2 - CACSQDPLEGGVNEQFF TGCGCCTGCAGCCAAGACCCTCTAGAGGGAGGGGTGAATGAGCAGTTCTTC
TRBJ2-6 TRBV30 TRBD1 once CAWSVSGLGGSGANVLSF TGTGCCTGGAGTGTGTCGGGTCTAGGGGGCTCTGGAGCCAACGTCCTGTCTTTC
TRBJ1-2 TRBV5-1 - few CASSPGTVYGYTF TGCGCCAGCAGCCCCGGGACGGTCTATGGCTACACCTTC
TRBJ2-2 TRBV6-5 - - CASSTGHFRTGELFF TGTGCCAGCAGCACGGGGCATTTCAGGACCGGGGAGCTGTTTTTT
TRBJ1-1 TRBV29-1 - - CSAGTVNTEAFF TGCAGCGCAGGGACTGTGAACACTGAAGCTTTCTTT
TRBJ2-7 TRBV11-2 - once CVSSPPLTVNYEQYF TGTGTCAGCAGTCCCCCATTGACTGTGAACTACGAGCAGTACTTC
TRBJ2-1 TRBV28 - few CASSLFASYYNEQFF TGTGCCAGCAGTTTATTCGCTAGCTACTACAATGAGCAGTTCTTC
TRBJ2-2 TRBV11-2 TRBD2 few CASSLAGVDGELFF TGTGCCAGCAGCCTTGCGGGAGTTGATGGGGAGCTGTTTTTT
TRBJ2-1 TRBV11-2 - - CASSLDRIEMGFF TGTGCCAGCAGCTTAGACCGAATAGAGATGGGATTCTTC
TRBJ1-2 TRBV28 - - CASTIQRNYGYTF TGTGCCAGCACCATACAGCGGAACTATGGCTACACCTTC